This T cell receptor beta chain is drawn from a study of cytomegalovirus exposure and HLA in healthy donors. Losses at the gene ends were 0 bases for V and 13 bases for J; bases not matched to a gene: 5. Germline-derived CDR1 and CDR2 are SGHDT and YYEEEE. The CDR3 is 13 amino acids. The PCR used 60 Vbeta and 13 Jbeta primers. This table comes from immunoSEQ multiplex PCR, and its TCRdb copy is limited to in-frame clones, with some not included. The sample holds 150,000 to 200,000 clones; 75% to 90% are singletons and the top ten take 0.65%. Study results and caveats: Common viral pathogens (according to a later analysis) appeared linked to several of the most significant clusters. CMV serostatus alone was available as immune exposure information.

Comment on this clone: Its target is not known.

The sample taken for sequencing was PBMCs. The V call is TRBV5-6, the J call TRBJ2-1; 9 bases fit TRBD1. The sequence was obtained from a boy under 18 in good health and CMV-seronegative. The CDR3 nucleotides read TGTGCCAGCAGCTTGGGGGACAGGGCGAAACAGTTCTTC. Translating it yields CASSLGDRAKQFF.